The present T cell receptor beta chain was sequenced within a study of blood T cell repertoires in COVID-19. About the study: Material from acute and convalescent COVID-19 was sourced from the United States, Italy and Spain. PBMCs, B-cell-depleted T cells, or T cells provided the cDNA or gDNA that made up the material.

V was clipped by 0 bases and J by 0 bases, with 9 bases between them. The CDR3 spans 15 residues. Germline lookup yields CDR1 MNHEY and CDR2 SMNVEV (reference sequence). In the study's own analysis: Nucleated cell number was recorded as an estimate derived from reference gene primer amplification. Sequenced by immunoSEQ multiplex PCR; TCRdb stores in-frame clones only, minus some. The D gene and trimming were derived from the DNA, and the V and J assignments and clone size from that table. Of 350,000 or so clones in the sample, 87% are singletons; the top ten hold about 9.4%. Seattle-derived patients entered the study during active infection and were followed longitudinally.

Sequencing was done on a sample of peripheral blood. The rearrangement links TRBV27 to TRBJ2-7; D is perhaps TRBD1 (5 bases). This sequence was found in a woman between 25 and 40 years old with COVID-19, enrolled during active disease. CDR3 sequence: CASSLSIGDSYEQYF. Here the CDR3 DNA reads TGTGCCAGCAGTTTATCGATAGGGGACTCCTACGAGCAGTACTTC.